A single TCR beta chain is shown here with its context. The antigen is not known. This entry is derived from a study of shared clonotypes between healthy human individuals. Looking at the study overall: Samples came from a couple of female and a few male donors aged 18 to 49. General study points: Sampling used blood alone; tissue repertoires probably differ.

CDR1 SGHRS and CDR2 YFSETQ come from the germline V gene. The ends lost 4 bases at V and 3 bases at J; junction bases unmatched: 9. The CDR3 sequence is 17 residues long. Produced via immunoSEQ multiplex PCR; TCRdb's table is partial and in-frame only. The repertoire has hundreds of thousands of clones, around 79% of them found once; the top ten carry 13%. Source material: PBMCs. This chain joins TRBV5-1 and TRBJ2-7, with TRBD2 identical over 14 bases. The origin of this receptor is a woman aged 35 to 49 in good health. Some clones in this sample may be carry-over from other donors' samples. CDR3 DNA: TGCGCCAGCAGCCGGGGGACTAGCGGGAGAGAGCACTACGAGCAGTACTTC. This sequence encodes CASSRGTSGREHYEQYF.